The rows below give T cell receptor beta chains drawn from one sample of a study of T-cell reconstitution after alpha-beta-depleted transplantation in children. Each CDR3 protein is one row after TCRdb ran MiXCR on the PCR reads. The sample includes some 220,000 distinct CDR3 sequences, roughly 11% seen only once; the top ten take under 30%. The sequencing used PBMCs, collected before TCRalphabeta/CD19-depleted stem cell transplant. The source of these receptors is a child under two years old with acute myeloid leukemia, due to receive a stem cell transplant. Both conserved end residues are part of each CDR3.

V gene,J gene,CDR3 protein
TRBV12-3/TRBV12-4,TRBJ1-3,CASSSSYIVNTIYF
TRBV12-3/TRBV12-4,TRBJ1-2,CASSLYQGGYGYTF
TRBV20-1,TRBJ2-3,CSARPAGGADTQYF
TRBV6-5,TRBJ1-4,CASSKDWEKLFF
TRBV2,TRBJ2-1,CASSIGREASSWNEQFF
TRBV12-3/TRBV12-4,TRBJ2-5,CASSYGTGNRETQYF
TRBV7-2,TRBJ2-1,CASSSRDRSLSYNEQFF
TRBV4-3,TRBJ2-7,CASSPTPCEQYF
TRBV9,TRBJ1-1,CASSPAGTHTEAFF
TRBV11-2,TRBJ1-5,CASSPGTKNQPQHF
TRBV19,TRBJ2-2,CASRPTGINTGELFF
TRBV5-6,TRBJ1-1,CASSLGKGVRAFF
TRBV7-2,TRBJ1-1,CASSFRWINTEAFF
TRBV6-2/TRBV6-3,TRBJ2-5,CASSLGRGGETQYF
TRBV27,TRBJ1-2,CASSPGEGRYGYTF
TRBV5-1,TRBJ2-1,CASSVGTSLSYNEQFF
TRBV28,TRBJ2-3,CASSFPTRGADTQYF